One and the same sample provided the 26 T cell receptor beta chains below, sequenced in a study of T cell responses to AZD1222 COVID-19 vaccine. Assay used: immunoSEQ multiplex PCR; TCRdb lists only in-frame clones, some missing. There are some 120,000 clones in the sample; roughly 88% occur only once, and just over 9.5% lies in the top ten. This specimen was peripheral blood, taken on day 0 of AZD1222 vaccination. The receptors here all came from an adult in good health.

The chain carries TRBV13 and TRBJ2-7, with D tentatively TRBD1 or TRBD2 (5 bases each). Trimming stripped 3 bases from V and 2 bases from J, with 8 bases between. This CDR3 is 13 amino acids long. Germline V CDR1 and CDR2: PRHDT, FYEKMQ (reference sequence). Here the CDR3 DNA reads TGTGCCAGCAGCTTGGGACGGACCTACGAGCAGTACTTC. This codes for CASSLGRTYEQYF.

The chain has TRBV6-2 or TRBV6-3 and TRBJ1-2, with D hard to call. The CDR3 totals 13 residues. Trimming left V 2 bases short and J 4 bases short, with 8 bases between. Germline V lookup: CDR1 MNHEY, CDR2 SVGEGT. CDR3 protein: CASSYGLIYGYTF. The CDR3 coding sequence is TGTGCCAGCAGTTACGGCCTGATCTATGGCTACACCTTC.

The chain recombines TRBV7-3 with TRBJ1-2, with 8 bases fitting TRBD1. V shed 5 bases and J 7 bases; nucleotides not matched to a gene: 6. The CDR3 runs to 13 residues. From germline, CDR1 is SGHTA and CDR2 FQGTGA. The CDR3 DNA reads TGTGCCAGCAGCCAGGACAGGGAGGCTGGCTACACCTTC. Translating gives CASSQDREAGYTF.

The chain employs TRBV19 and TRBJ2-2; D unclear. There are 16 residues in the CDR3. CDR1 LNHDA and CDR2 SQIVND come from the germline V gene (reference sequence). The V and J ends lost 2 bases and 5 bases respectively, with 15 bases between them. CDR3 sequence: CASSITSGVRTGELFF. Written as DNA, the CDR3 is TGTGCCAGTAGTATAACATCCGGAGTCAGAACCGGGGAGCTGTTTTTT.

V gene TRBV11-1 combines with J gene TRBJ1-6, with TRBD1 matching over 7 bases. Germline V gene data show CDR1 as SGHAT and CDR2 as FQDESV (reference sequence). CDR3 size: 16 residues. After removal of 1 base from V and 7 bases from J, the junction contained 7 bases not matched to a gene. The CDR3 sequence is CASSLVAGGLNSPLHF. CDR3 coding DNA: TGTGCCAGCAGCTTAGTGGCAGGGGGTTTGAATTCACCCCTCCACTTT.

The chain joins TRBV19 to TRBJ1-2, with a tentative D call TRBD1 (6 bases). The V and J ends lost 4 bases and 3 bases respectively, with 12 bases between them. The germline CDR1 and CDR2 sequences are LNHDA and SQIVND (reference sequence). The length of the CDR3 is 14 residues. The CDR3 nucleotides read TGTGCCAGTAGTAACAGGGCGAGATACTATGGCTACACCTTC. Its translation is CASSNRARYYGYTF.

The chain joins TRBV7-2 to TRBJ1-2, with a weak D call TRBD1 (5 bases). Germline CDR1 and CDR2: SGHTA and FQGNSA. The CDR3 has 14 amino acids. V dropped 7 bases and J dropped 0 bases, with 12 bases sitting between them. CDR3 coding DNA: TGTGCCAGCATAGCGGGGCAAGCTAACTATGGCTACACCTTC. It is translated as CASIAGQANYGYTF.

The count of this clone is one. This chain joins TRBV5-4 and TRBJ2-1; a possible D gene is TRBD2 (7 bases). The V end lost 4 bases, the J end lost 8 bases, and 19 bases lay between the germline ends. Looked up from germline, CDR1 is SGHNT and CDR2 is YYREEE (reference sequence). This CDR3 has 15 amino acids. CDR3 region: CASSGGGAKSDEQFF. CDR3 nucleotides: TGTGCCAGCAGCGGAGGGGGGGCCAAAAGCGATGAGCAGTTCTTC.

The chain is built from TRBV6-5 and TRBJ2-5; weak D call: TRBD1 (5 bases). The CDR3 runs to 15 residues. CDR1 MNHEY and CDR2 SVGAGI come from the germline V gene. V was pared by 0 bases and J by 2 bases, with 10 bases between. The CDR3 DNA follows: TGTGCCAGCAGTTACTCGACCCAGGGTCAAGAGACCCAGTACTTC. As protein: CASSYSTQGQETQYF.

The rearrangement uses TRBV5-1 and TRBJ1-4; 7 bases line up with TRBD1. The germline gives CDR1 SGHRS, CDR2 YFSETQ. CDR3 size: 16 residues. The ends lost 0 bases at V and 4 bases at J; junction bases unmatched: 6. As DNA, the CDR3 is TGCGCCAGCAGCTTGGGTGACAGGGACTTTAATGAAAAACTGTTTTTT. Amino acid sequence: CASSLGDRDFNEKLFF. The full variable domain, completed using reference TRBV5-1 and TRBJ1-4, is KAGVTQTPRYLIKTRGQQVTLSCSPISGHRSVSWYQQTPGQGLQFLFEYFSETQRNKGNFPGRFSGRQFSNSRSEMNVSTLELGDSALYLCASSLGDRDFNEKLFFGSGTQLSVL.

The chain is built from TRBV27 and TRBJ1-5; no clear D. V gave up 5 bases and J gave up 7 bases, with 9 bases separating them. Germline lookup yields CDR1 MNHEY and CDR2 SMNVEV (reference sequence). The CDR3 is 12 residues long. The CDR3 sequence: CASSPPGQPQHF. The CDR3 DNA sequence: TGTGCCAGCAGTCCCCCTGGACAGCCCCAGCATTTT.

The V call is TRBV21-1, the J call TRBJ2-1. TRBV21-1 is noted as a pseudogene. This CDR3 region has 12 residues. Here the CDR3 DNA reads TGTGCCAGCAGCAGGGTTGCTAATGAGCAGTTCTTC. It encodes CASSRVANEQFF.

The rearrangement joins TRBV30 to TRBJ1-5, with TRBD1 matching 8 bases. Per the germline V gene, CDR1 is GTSNPN and CDR2 is SVGIG (reference sequence). The length of the CDR3 is 14 residues. Germline trimming cut 5 bases from V and 4 bases from J; bases unmatched to any gene: 7. The CDR3 region has the DNA TGTGCCTGGCAGACAGGGGATAAGAATCAGCCCCAGCATTTT. Its protein product is CAWQTGDKNQPQHF. Full variable domain (missing parts from reference TRBV30 and TRBJ1-5): SQTIHQWPATLVQPVGSPLSLECTVEGTSNPNLYWYRQAAGRGLQLLFYSVGIGQISSEVPQNLSASRPQDRQFILSSKKLLLSDSGFYLCAWQTGDKNQPQHFGDGTRLSIL.

J is TRBJ2-2 and V is TRBV7-8; 9 bases agree with TRBD1. The V segment lost 2 bases and the J segment 7 bases; nucleotides outside the gene matches: 8. The germline CDR1 and CDR2 sequences are SGHVS and FQNEAQ. The CDR3 spans 16 residues. The CDR3 sequence is CASSLTGGVNHGELFF. In DNA form, the CDR3 reads TGTGCCAGCAGCTTAACAGGGGGCGTTAATCACGGGGAGCTGTTTTTT.

This clone was counted only a few times. This rearrangement joins TRBV10-3 to TRBJ1-1, with a possible D match to TRBD1 (6 bases). The CDR3 length is 14 residues. CDR1 and CDR2 from the germline V gene are ENHRY and SYGVKD. With 6 bases removed from V and 5 bases from J, the gap between germline ends came to 16 bases. The CDR3 DNA sequence: TGTGCCATCAGCGGGGGGGGCGCCGATACTGAAGCTTTCTTT. As protein: CAISGGGADTEAFF.

V is TRBV7-9 and J is TRBJ1-2; the D is unclear. V was clipped by 6 bases and J by 8 bases, with 7 bases between them. This CDR3 comprises 10 residues. CDR1 and CDR2 (germline): SEHNR, FQNEAQ (reference sequence). CDR3: CASRGKGYTF. The CDR3 DNA follows: TGTGCCAGCAGGGGAAAAGGCTACACCTTC.

The V and J genes are TRBV12-5 and TRBJ1-1; unclear D gene. V dropped 4 bases and J dropped 1 base, with 16 bases sitting between them. Germline V gene lookup returns CDR1 LGHNT and CDR2 FRNRAP. This CDR3 has 16 residues. In nucleotides, the CDR3 is TGTGCTAGTGGTTCCCCCCGGGGAGGGAGGAACACTGAAGCTTTCTTT. This encodes CASGSPRGGRNTEAFF.

The genes are TRBV15 and TRBJ1-1, with D unresolved. Trimming shortened V by 1 base and J by 0 bases, and 12 bases separated the two germline ends. The CDR3 is 16 residues long. The germline V gene has CDR1 LNHNV and CDR2 YYDKDF (reference sequence). The CDR3 region has the DNA TGTGCCACCAGCAGAGGCGAGGGAGGCATGAACACTGAAGCTTTCTTT. Protein product: CATSRGEGGMNTEAFF.

This chain joins TRBV9 and TRBJ1-1; possibly TRBD1 for D (6 bases). Germline CDR1 SGDLS, CDR2 YYNGEE. The CDR3 is 12 amino acids. Trimming left V 5 bases short and J 5 bases short, with 10 bases between. Here the CDR3 DNA reads TGTGCCAGCAGTAAGGGGGAGACTGAAGCTTTCTTT. It encodes CASSKGETEAFF.

The V call is TRBV18, the J call TRBJ1-5; D perhaps matches TRBD1 (6 bases). Per germline, CDR1 KGHSH and CDR2 LQKENI. The CDR3 spans 16 residues. The germline V and J ends were trimmed by 1 base and 4 bases, with 14 bases remaining between them. CDR3 DNA sequence: TGTGCCAGCTCACCACGCGTACAGGGCGGGAATCAGCCCCAGCATTTT. This codes for CASSPRVQGGNQPQHF.

The chain has TRBV5-1 and TRBJ2-1; D uncertain. Germline loops: CDR1 SGHRS, CDR2 YFSETQ. Trimming pared 2 bases from V and 0 bases from J, leaving 15 bases between. The CDR3 is 17 amino acids. For the CDR3, the DNA is TGCGCCAGCAGCTTCGGACCTACCCCGAGCTCCTACAATGAGCAGTTCTTC. It codes for CASSFGPTPSSYNEQFF.

This chain links TRBV4-2 with TRBJ1-5; 9 bases map to TRBD1. This CDR3 is 15 amino acids long. V shed 3 bases, J shed 3 bases, and the junction held 3 bases outside the gene matches. Germline V lookup: CDR1 LGHNA, CDR2 YNFKEQ. CDR3 residues: CASSQGDRDNQPQHF. The CDR3 DNA reads as TGTGCCAGCAGCCAGGGGGACAGGGACAATCAGCCCCAGCATTTT.

This chain connects TRBV3-1 (or the pseudogene TRBV3-2) to TRBJ2-3; D not certain. The V gene's germline CDR1 is LGHDT and CDR2 YNNKEL (reference sequence). With 4 bases removed from V and 0 bases from J, the gap between germline ends came to 5 bases. CDR3 size: 13 residues. This CDR3 reads CASSRASTDTQYF. CDR3 DNA: TGTGCCAGCAGCCGGGCCAGCACAGATACGCAGTATTTT.

The CDR3 sequence is CASSIPQGGGSEQYF. CDR3 sequence (DNA): TGTGCCAGTAGTATTCCCCAGGGGGGAGGATCCGAGCAGTACTTC. The chain uses TRBV19 and TRBJ2-7, with D tentatively TRBD1 (7 bases). Trimming stripped 3 bases from V and 6 bases from J, with 18 bases between. Per germline, CDR1 LNHDA and CDR2 SQIVND (reference sequence). The CDR3 contains 15 residues.

The chain is built from TRBV19 and TRBJ2-2; TRBD1 matches 7 bases. Germline CDR1 LNHDA, CDR2 SQIVND (reference sequence). The CDR3 totals 15 residues. After removal of 8 bases from V and 2 bases from J, the junction contained 8 bases not matched to a gene. The CDR3 reads CASGDRVANTGELFF. The CDR3 DNA is TGTGCCAGTGGAGACAGGGTAGCCAACACCGGGGAGCTGTTTTTT.

This chain connects TRBV9 to TRBJ2-5, with a possible D match to TRBD1 (6 bases). Per germline, CDR1 SGDLS and CDR2 YYNGEE. The V end was cut by 0 bases, the J end by 2 bases, with 17 bases between. The length of the CDR3 is 17 residues. The DNA of the CDR3 is TGTGCCAGCAGCGTAGCTCGTGGGGGCTCGCGGCAAGAGACCCAGTACTTC. Encoded protein: CASSVARGGSRQETQYF.